This T cell receptor beta chain originates from a study of cytomegalovirus exposure and HLA in healthy donors. Study results and limitations: Some TCR beta chains (more than 150 of them) were listed as cytomegalovirus-associated. Generally TCR sequences proved uncommon, though certain public TCRs appeared in numerous donors.

The protocol was immunoSEQ multiplex PCR, while the TCRdb copy is restricted to in-frame clones and leaves out a portion. This sample has over 70,000 clones, with 94% found just once. This CDR3 comprises 14 residues. Trimming took off 4 bases at V and 6 bases at J, with 13 bases between the two ends. CDR1 MNHEY and CDR2 SMNVEV come from the germline V gene (reference sequence). This clone was seen more than once but under ten times. Its antigen is currently unknown. V and J are TRBV27 and TRBJ1-5; perhaps TRBD1 as D (5 bases). Sequences were obtained from PBMCs. This receptor was identified in a woman aged 18-35 years in good health and CMV-seronegative. The CDR3 bases are TGTGCCAGCAGTTATTCAGGGATGGGTCAGCCCCAGCATTTT. It yields the protein CASSYSGMGQPQHF.